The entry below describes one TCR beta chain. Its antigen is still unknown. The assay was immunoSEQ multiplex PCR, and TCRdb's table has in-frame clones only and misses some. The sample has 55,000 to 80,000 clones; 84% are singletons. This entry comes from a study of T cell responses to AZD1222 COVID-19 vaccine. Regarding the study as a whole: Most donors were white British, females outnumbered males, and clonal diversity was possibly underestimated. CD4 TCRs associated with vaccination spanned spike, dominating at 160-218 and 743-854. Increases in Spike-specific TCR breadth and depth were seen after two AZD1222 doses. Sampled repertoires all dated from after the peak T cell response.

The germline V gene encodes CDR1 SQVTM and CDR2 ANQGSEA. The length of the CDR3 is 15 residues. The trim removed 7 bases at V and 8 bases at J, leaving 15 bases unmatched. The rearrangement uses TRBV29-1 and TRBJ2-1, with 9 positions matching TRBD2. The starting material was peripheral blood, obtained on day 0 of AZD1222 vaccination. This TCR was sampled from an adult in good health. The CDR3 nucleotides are TGCAGCGGAACCCTGGTAGCGGGAGTTTGGGATGAGCAGTTCTTC. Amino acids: CSGTLVAGVWDEQFF.